Listed below are T cell receptor beta chains from one sample, sequenced in a study of cytomegalovirus exposure and HLA in healthy donors. Generated by immunoSEQ multiplex PCR, the TCRdb table keeps only in-frame clones and is missing some. The table records about 150,000 clones, roughly 80% of them present only once. Source material: PBMCs. Receptors originate from a male donor in good health and CMV-seronegative. Both conserved end residues are part of each CDR3. The D gene is left open where the match is weak. Size tells how often a clone was seen (once, few, many) or the class of an expanded clone, and some rows leave it out.

d_gene: TRBD2
j_gene: TRBJ2-3
abundance: few
v_gene: TRBV6-4
CDR3nt: TGTGCCAGCAGCGCGGGACTAGCGAGTGCAGATACGCAGTATTTT
CDR3aa: CASSAGLASADTQYF

d_gene: NA
j_gene: TRBJ1-1
abundance: NA
v_gene: TRBV2
CDR3nt: TGTGCCAGCAGGTCGACACCCTTGAACACTGAAGCTTTCTTT
CDR3aa: CASRSTPLNTEAFF

d_gene: TRBD1
j_gene: TRBJ1-6
abundance: NA
v_gene: TRBV30
CDR3nt: TGTGCCTCATCGGCAGGGGGCTTCGATTCACCCCTCCACTTT
CDR3aa: CASSAGGFDSPLHF

d_gene: TRBD1
j_gene: TRBJ2-3
abundance: NA
v_gene: TRBV5-1
CDR3nt: TGCGCCAGCAGCAGGACGGGACAGGGCTTCACAGATACGCAGTATTTT
CDR3aa: CASSRTGQGFTDTQYF

d_gene: TRBD2
j_gene: TRBJ2-1
abundance: NA
v_gene: TRBV7-3
CDR3nt: TGTGCCAGCAGCTTAGGGCGGGACTACTACAATGAGCAGTTCTTC
CDR3aa: CASSLGRDYYNEQFF

d_gene: NA
j_gene: TRBJ2-1
abundance: NA
v_gene: TRBV2
CDR3nt: TGTGCCAGCAGTCGCCCGGAAGCGGAACGCTCCTACAATGAGCAGTTCTTC
CDR3aa: CASSRPEAERSYNEQFF

d_gene: NA
j_gene: TRBJ2-7
abundance: few
v_gene: TRBV7-9
CDR3nt: TGTGCCAGCAGCTTAATGGCAGGATCCTACGAGCAGTACTTC
CDR3aa: CASSLMAGSYEQYF

d_gene: NA
j_gene: TRBJ1-2
abundance: NA
v_gene: TRBV6-6
CDR3nt: TGTGCCAGCAGCCCGGGAGGGGGCTATGGCTACACCTTC
CDR3aa: CASSPGGGYGYTF

d_gene: NA
j_gene: TRBJ1-1
abundance: NA
v_gene: TRBV7-2
CDR3nt: TGTGCCAGCAGCTTAGTCGCGGGGGGAGTGGGTGAAGCTTTCTTT
CDR3aa: CASSLVAGGVGEAFF

d_gene: NA
j_gene: TRBJ2-2
abundance: NA
v_gene: TRBV10-3
CDR3nt: TGTGCCCCTCCCCGGCGGCCCAAGAACACCGGGGAGCTGTTTTTT
CDR3aa: CAPPRRPKNTGELFF

d_gene: TRBD1
j_gene: TRBJ2-7
abundance: NA
v_gene: TRBV4-1
CDR3nt: TGCGCCAGCAGCCAAGAGTTCAGGACAGGGAGCTACGAGCAGTACTTC
CDR3aa: CASSQEFRTGSYEQYF

d_gene: TRBD1
j_gene: TRBJ1-1
abundance: NA
v_gene: TRBV27
CDR3nt: TGTGCCACCGCACAACCGGACAGGCCTGAAGCTTTCTTT
CDR3aa: CATAQPDRPEAFF

d_gene: NA
j_gene: TRBJ2-7
abundance: NA
v_gene: TRBV9
CDR3nt: TGTGCCAGCAGCGTAGGTCTTCTGACCCGGGAGTATCGTTACGAGCAGTACTTC
CDR3aa: CASSVGLLTREYRYEQYF

d_gene: TRBD1
j_gene: TRBJ2-4
abundance: NA
v_gene: TRBV18
CDR3nt: TGTGCCAGCTCACCAACACAGGGGGCGAGTTCCAAAAACATTCAGTACTTC
CDR3aa: CASSPTQGASSKNIQYF

d_gene: NA
j_gene: TRBJ2-7
abundance: NA
v_gene: TRBV7-9
CDR3nt: TGTGCCAGCAGCTTAGCGGGTCTGAGCGCGAGCTCCTACGAGCAGTACTTC
CDR3aa: CASSLAGLSASSYEQYF

d_gene: NA
j_gene: TRBJ1-2
abundance: NA
v_gene: TRBV7-2
CDR3nt: TGTGCCAGCAGCTTAGCTACCGACACCCTCTATGGCTACACCTTC
CDR3aa: CASSLATDTLYGYTF

d_gene: TRBD2
j_gene: TRBJ2-3
abundance: NA
v_gene: TRBV10-3
CDR3nt: TGTGCCATCAGTGAGTCTCTAGCGGCTAGCACAGATACGCAGTATTTT
CDR3aa: CAISESLAASTDTQYF

d_gene: TRBD2
j_gene: TRBJ2-3
abundance: NA
v_gene: TRBV4-1
CDR3nt: TGCGCCAGCAGCCAGCCTTTCCGGACTAGCGGGGGGTTAGATACGCAGTATTTT
CDR3aa: CASSQPFRTSGGLDTQYF

d_gene: TRBD1
j_gene: TRBJ2-1
abundance: once
v_gene: TRBV15
CDR3nt: TGTGCCACCAACCGTGGACAGGGCCGGGGTGAGCAGTTCTTC
CDR3aa: CATNRGQGRGEQFF

d_gene: TRBD1
j_gene: TRBJ1-1
abundance: few
v_gene: TRBV5-4
CDR3nt: TGTGCCAGCAGCTCCAACGTCATCCGACAGGGGAGCACTGAAGCTTTCTTT
CDR3aa: CASSSNVIRQGSTEAFF

d_gene: TRBD2
j_gene: TRBJ2-1
abundance: few
v_gene: TRBV7-3
CDR3nt: TGTGCCAGCGCTAGCGGGGGCTACAATGAGCAGTTCTTC
CDR3aa: CASASGGYNEQFF

d_gene: TRBD1
j_gene: TRBJ1-3
abundance: NA
v_gene: TRBV18
CDR3nt: TGTGCCAGCTCACCCAACGGACAGGGAGCCAGAAACACCATATATTTT
CDR3aa: CASSPNGQGARNTIYF

d_gene: TRBD1
j_gene: TRBJ1-2
abundance: NA
v_gene: TRBV7-9
CDR3nt: TGTGCCAGCAGCTTATTTACAGGGGGCGGCTACACCTTC
CDR3aa: CASSLFTGGGYTF

d_gene: NA
j_gene: TRBJ2-5
abundance: NA
v_gene: TRBV5-4
CDR3nt: TGTGCCAGCAGCTTGTGGCAGGCCGAGACCCAGTACTTC
CDR3aa: CASSLWQAETQYF

d_gene: NA
j_gene: TRBJ1-3
abundance: once
v_gene: TRBV30
CDR3nt: TGTGCCTGGGGTCTGGGGGCGTCTGGAAACACCATATATTTT
CDR3aa: CAWGLGASGNTIYF

d_gene: NA
j_gene: TRBJ1-3
abundance: NA
v_gene: TRBV7-9
CDR3nt: TGTGCCAGCAGCTTGGGGCAGAACTCTGGAAACACCATATATTTT
CDR3aa: CASSLGQNSGNTIYF

d_gene: NA
j_gene: TRBJ1-5
abundance: NA
v_gene: TRBV19
CDR3nt: TGTGCCAGTAGGCACAGCGGAAGCAATCAGCCCCAGCATTTT
CDR3aa: CASRHSGSNQPQHF

d_gene: TRBD2
j_gene: TRBJ2-1
abundance: NA
v_gene: TRBV7-2
CDR3nt: TGTGCCAGCAGCTCGGGACTAGGGGCCAATGAGCAGTTCTTC
CDR3aa: CASSSGLGANEQFF

d_gene: NA
j_gene: TRBJ1-6
abundance: NA
v_gene: TRBV7-9
CDR3nt: TGTGCCAGCAGCTCTCCGGGACTCGATTCACCCCTCCACTTT
CDR3aa: CASSSPGLDSPLHF

d_gene: TRBD1
j_gene: TRBJ1-6
abundance: NA
v_gene: TRBV10-3
CDR3nt: TGTGCCATCAGTGGGGACAGGTCCTATAATTCACCCCTCCACTTT
CDR3aa: CAISGDRSYNSPLHF

d_gene: TRBD2
j_gene: TRBJ2-2
abundance: NA
v_gene: TRBV4-3
CDR3nt: TGCGCCAGCAGCCAAGGGACTAGCGTGGACACCGGGGAGCTGTTTTTT
CDR3aa: CASSQGTSVDTGELFF

d_gene: NA
j_gene: TRBJ2-7
abundance: NA
v_gene: TRBV9
CDR3nt: TGTGCCAGCAGCCTTTCGGACAGTTTGGTCTACGAGCAGTACTTC
CDR3aa: CASSLSDSLVYEQYF

d_gene: TRBD2
j_gene: TRBJ2-2
abundance: once
v_gene: TRBV7-3
CDR3nt: TGTGCCAGCAGCTTATATAGCGGGAGTCTCACCGGGGAGCTGTTTTTT
CDR3aa: CASSLYSGSLTGELFF

d_gene: NA
j_gene: TRBJ2-7
abundance: NA
v_gene: TRBV10-3
CDR3nt: TGTGCCATCAGTGAGGCTTCTACAGGGCGGTCCTACGAGCAGTACTTC
CDR3aa: CAISEASTGRSYEQYF

d_gene: TRBD1
j_gene: TRBJ1-5
abundance: NA
v_gene: TRBV2
CDR3nt: TGTGCCGGTGGGGGACAGGCTAATCAGCCCCAGCATTTT
CDR3aa: CAGGGQANQPQHF

d_gene: TRBD2
j_gene: TRBJ2-5
abundance: NA
v_gene: TRBV7-8
CDR3nt: TGTGCCAGCAGCCCTTTCGGGACTAGCGGGACTAAAGAGACCCAGTACTTC
CDR3aa: CASSPFGTSGTKETQYF

d_gene: NA
j_gene: TRBJ2-7
abundance: NA
v_gene: TRBV28
CDR3nt: TGTGCCAGCAGTTTAGCGGTCACTTACGAGCAGTACTTC
CDR3aa: CASSLAVTYEQYF

d_gene: NA
j_gene: TRBJ2-7
abundance: NA
v_gene: TRBV6-5
CDR3nt: TGTGCCACCACGAGGGTACTTCTGGGCGAGCAGTACTTC
CDR3aa: CATTRVLLGEQYF

d_gene: NA
j_gene: TRBJ1-1
abundance: NA
v_gene: TRBV27
CDR3nt: TGTGCCAGCAGTCAGGGTTCTGAAGCTTTCTTT
CDR3aa: CASSQGSEAFF

d_gene: NA
j_gene: TRBJ1-2
abundance: few
v_gene: TRBV6-5
CDR3nt: TGTGCCAGCAGTGAAGACGGGGGACCCTATGGCTACACCTTC
CDR3aa: CASSEDGGPYGYTF

d_gene: NA
j_gene: TRBJ1-5
abundance: NA
v_gene: TRBV2
CDR3nt: TGTGCCAGCGAAGGGGACAATCAGCCCCAGCATTTT
CDR3aa: CASEGDNQPQHF

d_gene: TRBD1
j_gene: TRBJ1-1
abundance: NA
v_gene: TRBV19
CDR3nt: TGTGCCAGTAGTATAGGGACAGGGTGGTCCACTGAAGCTTTCTTT
CDR3aa: CASSIGTGWSTEAFF